This passage covers 5 T cell receptor beta chains from one sample sequenced in a study of blood T cell repertoires in COVID-19. The method was immunoSEQ multiplex PCR; TCRdb's version includes in-frame clones alone and lacks a portion of them. The data contain about 190,000 clones, 82% of them singletons. The material sequenced was peripheral blood. These receptors originate from a woman over 75 with active or convalescent COVID-19.

V is TRBV28 and J is TRBJ1-2, with no clear D. The V gene's germline CDR1 is MDHEN and CDR2 SYDVKM. Trimming shortened V by 5 bases and J by 1 base, and 5 bases separated the two germline ends. The CDR3 is made up of 12 amino acids. CDR3 loop: CASSLLNYGYTF. The DNA of the CDR3 is TGTGCCAGCAGTCTACTTAACTATGGCTACACCTTC.

This chain connects TRBV15 to TRBJ1-3, with 8 positions matching TRBD1. Germline CDR1 and CDR2: LNHNV and YYDKDF (reference sequence). The length of the CDR3 is 16 residues. V was pared by 3 bases and J by 4 bases, with 8 bases of the junction left unmatched. CDR3 region: CATSSTGTGIGNTIYF. DNA for the CDR3: TGTGCCACCAGCAGTACCGGGACAGGAATCGGAAACACCATATATTTT.

The chain uses TRBV5-4 and TRBJ2-7, with D possibly matching TRBD2 (8 bases). The germline V gene has CDR1 SGHNT and CDR2 YYREEE (reference sequence). Trimming took 3 bases from V and 7 from J, leaving 23 bases between them. The CDR3 contains 16 residues. DNA of the CDR3: TGTGCCAGCAGCTCAGGGGGGGGTGGAGCGGGAGTTGAGCAGTACTTC. The encoded protein is CASSSGGGGAGVEQYF.

The rearrangement uses TRBV10-2 and TRBJ2-7, with no clear D. V shed 2 bases and J shed 9 bases, with 17 bases lying between them. The CDR3 runs to 14 residues. Germline loops: CDR1 WSHSY, CDR2 SAAADI. The CDR3 region is CASSETAELRAQYF. CDR3 coding DNA: TGCGCCAGCAGTGAGACAGCAGAGCTACGTGCGCAGTACTTC.

The gene calls are TRBV6-1 and TRBJ2-7; 7 bases fit TRBD2. The CDR3 has 16 amino acids. J was trimmed by 1 base and V by 4 bases; bases with no gene match: 10. CDR1 MNHNS and CDR2 SASEGT come from the germline V gene. The CDR3 is CASSATLAAMSYEQYF. For the CDR3, the DNA is TGTGCCAGCAGTGCGACCCTAGCGGCGATGTCCTACGAGCAGTACTTC.